This T cell receptor beta chain was sequenced in a study of T cells after yellow fever vaccination. Points on this clonotype: Its antigen is not known.

CDR1 is SGHRS and CDR2 is YFSETQ in the germline V gene. This CDR3 spans 15 amino acids. V was cut by 4 bases and J by 3 bases, with 14 bases left in between. TCR cDNA, made by 5'RACE template switching, carried an added universal primer site and UMIs. TCRdb reprocessed the 5' RACE reads with MiXCR, giving one entry per CDR3 protein. The repertoire includes around 340,000 distinct CDR3 sequences, approximately 9% of them detected once, and roughly 18% sits in the top ten. Study findings and constraints: Reappearance after the booster was seen for most primary-vaccination clones, at 95% to 97% CD4 and 70% to 90% CD8. Across the CD4 and CD8 compartments, a small share of clonotypes was present in both.

The sample here was PBMCs, taken on the day of the first yellow fever vaccination. The TCR was taken from a man between 18 and 35 years old who received the YFV17D yellow fever vaccine. This chain joins TRBV5-1 and TRBJ1-5; the D is unclear. The CDR3 protein is CASSPDPGFNQPQHF. CDR3 bases: TGCGCCAGCAGCCCCGACCCCGGGTTCAATCAGCCCCAGCATTTT.